These T cell receptor beta chains were read from a single sample in a study of blood T cell repertoires in COVID-19. Using immunoSEQ multiplex PCR, the repertoire was profiled, and TCRdb retains in-frame clones only, with some absent. The table lists 60,000 or so clones, approximately 80% of them singletons, with roughly 10% in the top ten. Material: peripheral blood. These receptors were obtained from a man under 40 with COVID-19, enrolled during active disease. Each CDR3 is given with its conserved first and last residue. Expanded clones get a size class; other rows say once, few or many, or leave the size out.

abundance,len,v_gene,CDR3aa
NA,14,TRBV27,CASSTGTGGNTIYF
NA,14,TRBV7-9,CASSPDGRSYEQYF
NA,14,TRBV19,CASSMEGAAFGYTF
once,15,TRBV5-1,CASSLEGGDGNTIYF
NA,15,TRBV7-9,CASSQISGANTEAFF
NA,17,TRBV11-2,CASSTGTSGKDPYEQYF
NA,17,TRBV9,CASSVEALAGGADTQYF
NA,14,TRBV3-1/TRBV3-2,CASMGRDSYNEQFF
NA,16,TRBV7-3,CPSRAALAANTGELFF
NA,14,TRBV4-3,CASSQAQGGYEQYF
NA,16,TRBV4-3,CASSPSGTGGPRTQYF
NA,13,TRBV6-5,CASSYSQNTEAFF
NA,14,TRBV5-1,CASSLAPRAETQYF
NA,13,TRBV27,CASSWGQSYEQYF
NA,16,TRBV24-1,CATSDTGQGSNQPQHF
NA,12,TRBV6-1,CASSEYSTEAFF
NA,14,TRBV4-3,CASSQVRGPYEQYF
NA,15,TRBV9,CASSVAGGGGSPLHF
NA,12,TRBV24-1,CATQTGGSEQFF
NA,14,TRBV6-1,CASSEGGSSYEQYF
NA,17,TRBV6-1,CASSVIPGQQMNTEAFF
NA,16,TRBV4-1,CASSQEDREFGETQYF
NA,15,TRBV6-6,CASSYADRKTEKLFF
NA,15,TRBV7-2,CASSQTQEANYGYTF
NA,14,TRBV6-2/TRBV6-3,CASSSTGGWVEQYF
NA,12,TRBV30,CAWVQPGVGYTF
few,13,TRBV7-9,CASSLDRGQPQHF
NA,13,TRBV18,CASSPHRQETQYF
NA,13,TRBV7-9,CASSLTGGWEQYF
few,12,TRBV12-3/TRBV12-4,CASSPATGAAFF
NA,13,TRBV6-1,CASSREAQETQYF
NA,13,TRBV5-1,CASSSYLNTEAFF
NA,13,TRBV2,CASSGSSNQPQHF
NA,15,TRBV9,CASSEEGGLDNEQFF
NA,13,TRBV11-2,CASSPRGPEAQYF
NA,14,TRBV4-3,CASSAETGSYEQYF
NA,15,TRBV29-1,CSVGDFSGGPYEQYF
NA,16,TRBV5-1,CASSLDPSTGGEGYTF
NA,12,TRBV6-5,CASRPFGDTQYF
NA,14,TRBV7-9,CASSRQGLSYEQYF
NA,15,TRBV7-2,CASSLPQGIQETQYF